The 22 T cell receptor beta chains listed next were all sequenced from one sample in a study of human T cells and chemical hapten exposure. TCRdb re-analysed the RACE reads in MiXCR, keeping a single row per CDR3 protein. The repertoire holds about 40,000 distinct CDR3 sequences, with approximately 3.4% as singletons. Time point specified: patch test 2, 6 weeks after DPC sensitization. Treatment meaning: therapeutic diphenylcyclopropenone sensitization with weekly scalp DPC. The source material was whole blood, sampled in connection with sensitization to the hapten diphenylcyclopropenone (DPC). Receptors were obtained from a man aged 35-49 years with alopecia areata. Some clones in this sample may be carry-over from other donors' samples.

Many counts were recorded for this clonotype. This chain links TRBV29-1 with TRBJ2-1; 8 bases match TRBD2. This CDR3 contains 14 residues. V gave up 5 bases and J gave up 3 bases; unmatched junction bases: 6. Germline V gene sequence: CDR1 SQVTM, CDR2 ANQGSEA. The CDR3 loop is CSVKSGSGYNEQFF. For the CDR3, the DNA is TGCAGCGTTAAAAGCGGGAGCGGCTACAATGAGCAGTTCTTC.

This clonotype showed up many times. The chain recombines TRBV20-1 with TRBJ1-2, with TRBD1 as a possible D gene (6 bases). From germline, CDR1 is DFQATT and CDR2 SNEGSKA (reference sequence). V was pared by 5 bases and J by 4 bases, with 11 bases between. CDR3 length equals 12 residues. Here the CDR3 reads CSAEGQSYGYTF. As DNA, the CDR3 is TGCAGTGCTGAAGGACAGAGCTATGGCTACACCTTC.

A note on this clonotype: This may be a read error, as it is one base from a much larger clone. The chain has TRBV6-1 and TRBJ2-3, with TRBD1 matching over 9 bases. V was pared by 9 bases and J by 4 bases, with 5 bases of the junction left unmatched. The germline V gene encodes CDR1 MNHNS and CDR2 SASEGT. This CDR3 is built from 13 residues. The CDR3 reads CARRDRVADTQYF. For the CDR3, the DNA is TGTGCCAGACGGGACAGGGTCGCAGATACGCAGTATTTT.

This clonotype came up many times. V and J are TRBV5-6 and TRBJ2-5, with 11 bases lining up with TRBD1. With 3 bases clipped from V and 4 bases from J, the junction kept 5 bases outside the gene matches. The CDR3 is made up of 15 amino acids. Germline CDR1 and CDR2: SGHDT and YYEEEE. This chain's CDR3 is CASSWGQGGRETQYF. DNA of the CDR3: TGTGCCAGCAGCTGGGGACAGGGGGGAAGAGAGACCCAGTACTTC.

The table lists this clonotype with many counts. The V call is TRBV7-9, the J call TRBJ2-3; D ambiguous. Per the germline V gene, CDR1 is SEHNR and CDR2 is FQNEAQ (reference sequence). V was trimmed by 1 base and J by 5 bases, leaving 7 bases between them. The CDR3 length is 13 residues. The CDR3 region is CASSLESQDTQYF. The DNA for the CDR3 is TGTGCCAGCAGCTTAGAATCCCAAGATACGCAGTATTTT.

The gene calls are TRBV10-2 and TRBJ1-5; no reliable D call. Germline CDR1 reads WSHSY; CDR2 reads SAAADI. This CDR3 comprises 12 residues. V dropped 5 bases and J dropped 10 bases, with 12 bases sitting between them. The CDR3 loop reads CASSLNTIPQHF. DNA of the CDR3: TGCGCCAGCAGTCTTAACACGATCCCCCAGCATTTT.

This clonotype was recorded at least ten times. This rearrangement joins TRBV28 to TRBJ2-2, with 9 bases lining up with TRBD1. Germline assignment: CDR1 MDHEN and CDR2 SYDVKM. The length of the CDR3 is 15 residues. Trimming removed 5 bases from V and 5 bases from J; junction bases left unmatched: 6. The CDR3 region is CASSPGTGITGELFF. The CDR3 DNA reads as TGTGCCAGCAGTCCAGGGACAGGGATTACCGGGGAGCTGTTTTTT.

This clonotype came up many times. The V call is TRBV20-1, the J call TRBJ1-6, with 7 nucleotides matching TRBD1. Trimming removed 5 bases from V and 4 bases from J; junction bases left unmatched: 11. Germline CDR1 DFQATT, CDR2 SNEGSKA (reference sequence). This CDR3 comprises 16 residues. The CDR3 sequence: CSAPSGGQPYNSPLHF. In DNA form, the CDR3 reads TGCAGTGCTCCCTCCGGGGGACAGCCTTATAATTCACCCCTCCACTTT.

At least ten counts were recorded for this clonotype. V usage is TRBV6-2 or TRBV6-3 and J usage is TRBJ2-2; the match to TRBD2 covers 7 bases. Losses at the gene ends were 6 bases for V and 2 bases for J; bases not matched to a gene: 9. This CDR3 has 16 amino acids. The V gene's germline CDR1 is MNHEY and CDR2 SVGEGT. The CDR3 is CASSPRSAGNTGELFF. The CDR3 coding sequence is TGTGCCAGCAGCCCGAGGTCAGCGGGAAACACCGGGGAGCTGTTTTTT.

This clonotype has ten or more counts. This chain joins TRBV7-6 and TRBJ2-1; D possibly corresponds to TRBD1 (6 bases). V lost 5 bases and J 6 bases, leaving 14 bases between the germline ends. This CDR3 spans 14 amino acids. CDR1 and CDR2 (germline): SGHVS, FNYEAQ. The CDR3 nucleotides are TGTGCCAGCAGCAGTCGACAGGCCAGCAATGAGCAGTTCTTC. Amino acid sequence: CASSSRQASNEQFF.

V gene TRBV28 combines with J gene TRBJ2-4; D ambiguous. Germline CDR1 reads MDHEN; CDR2 reads SYDVKM. Trimming stripped 2 bases from V and 9 bases from J, with 11 bases between. The CDR3 length is 13 residues. CDR3 sequence reads: CASSLDSFSIQYF. In DNA, the CDR3 is TGTGCCAGCAGTTTAGACTCCTTTTCCATTCAGTACTTC.

This clonotype was counted a single time. This clone may be a read error of a much larger clone one base away. The chain uses TRBV20-1 and TRBJ2-7, with 15 nucleotides matching TRBD2. The CDR3 extends over 16 amino acids. Germline-derived CDR1 and CDR2 are DFQATT and SNEGSKA (reference sequence). The chain's CDR3 is CGAPGLAGGPHAEQYF. Here the CDR3 DNA reads TGCGGTGCCCCTGGACTAGCGGGAGGGCCCCACGCGGAGCAGTACTTC.

This clonotype was seen repeatedly, ten times or more. The chain joins TRBV20-1 to TRBJ2-7, with D unclear. Germline values: CDR1 DFQATT, CDR2 SNEGSKA (reference sequence). The V end was cut by 3 bases, the J end by 4 bases, with 13 bases between. The CDR3 has 13 amino acids. The DNA of the CDR3 is TGCAGTGCTAGGGCGGAAGCAGGATACGAGCAGTACTTC. Encoded protein: CSARAEAGYEQYF.

At least ten counts were recorded for this clonotype. The chain uses TRBV19 and TRBJ2-1, with a possible D match to TRBD1 (6 bases). The V gene's germline CDR1 is LNHDA and CDR2 SQIVND (reference sequence). This CDR3 comprises 15 residues. Trimming removed 9 bases at V and 0 bases at J, with 15 bases between. As DNA, the CDR3 is TGTGCCAGCCGGGCGGACAGATCCTCCTACAATGAGCAGTTCTTC. This codes for CASRADRSSYNEQFF.

This clonotype has at least ten counts. The chain has TRBV9 and TRBJ2-2; D might be TRBD1 or TRBD2, each matching 5 bases. Germline V CDR1 and CDR2: SGDLS, YYNGEE. The CDR3 is made up of 14 amino acids. V was trimmed by 7 bases and J by 2 bases, leaving 12 bases between them. CDR3 nucleotide sequence: TGTGCCAGCCGGTCAGGGAGTAACACCGGGGAGCTGTTTTTT. As protein: CASRSGSNTGELFF. Full variable domain (missing parts from reference TRBV9 and TRBJ2-2): DSGVTQTPKHLITATGQRVTLRCSPRSGDLSVYWYQQSLDQGLQFLIQYYNGEERAKGNILERFSAQQFPDLHSELNLSSLELGDSALYFCASRSGSNTGELFFGEGSRLTVL.

This clonotype came up many times. J is TRBJ2-3 and V is TRBV11-2; D unclear. Germline values: CDR1 SGHAT, CDR2 FQNNGV. CDR3 length: 12 amino acids. V shed 1 base and J shed 6 bases, with 5 bases lying between them. Here the CDR3 DNA reads TGTGCCAGCAGCTTAGGCGCGGATACGCAGTATTTT. This sequence encodes CASSLGADTQYF.

This clonotype has a count of ten or more. V is TRBV27 and J is TRBJ1-1; TRBD1 matches 10 bases. The CDR3 covers 18 residues. Germline CDR1 and CDR2: MNHEY and SMNVEV (reference sequence). The J segment lost 3 bases and the V segment lost 0 bases, leaving 10 bases of the junction unmatched. CDR3 coding DNA: TGTGCCAGCAGTTTATCCGGGACAGGGGTCTTTTATGACACTGAAGCTTTCTTT. It specifies CASSLSGTGVFYDTEAFF.

The sample holds a few counts of this clonotype. This rearrangement joins TRBV11-2 to TRBJ2-1, with TRBD2 matching 7 bases. CDR3 length: 13 residues. The V and J ends lost 2 bases and 6 bases, in that order; junction bases with no gene match: 1. CDR1 is SGHAT, CDR2 FQNNGV, per germline. The CDR3 coding sequence is TGTGCCAGCAGCTTATCTAGCGGCAATGAGCAGTTCTTC. Amino acids: CASSLSSGNEQFF.

The table lists this clonotype with many counts. The rearrangement uses TRBV7-2 and TRBJ2-7; D not certain. Germline V gene lookup returns CDR1 SGHTA and CDR2 FQGNSA. The CDR3 totals 13 residues. V was cut by 0 bases and J by 0 bases, with 3 bases left in between. The CDR3 loop is CASSLASSYEQYF. In nucleotides, the CDR3 is TGTGCCAGCAGCTTAGCCAGCTCCTACGAGCAGTACTTC.

This clonotype was observed at least ten times. The chain uses TRBV20-1 and TRBJ2-1, with 7 bases identical to TRBD2. Germline V gene lookup returns CDR1 DFQATT and CDR2 SNEGSKA (reference sequence). V shed 6 bases, J shed 4 bases, and the junction held 12 bases outside the gene matches. The CDR3 length is 15 residues. The CDR3 sequence is CSAQQSGDLYNEQFF. The CDR3 region has the DNA TGCAGTGCCCAGCAAAGCGGGGATTTGTACAATGAGCAGTTCTTC.

This clonotype occurred many times. The chain recombines TRBV5-4 with TRBJ2-2; no firm D call. Germline loops: CDR1 SGHNT, CDR2 YYREEE (reference sequence). Trimming cost V 3 bases and J 7 bases, with 10 bases left between them. The CDR3 extends over 13 amino acids. CDR3 amino acids: CASSSDLSGELFF. The CDR3, as DNA: TGTGCCAGCAGCTCCGATCTTAGCGGGGAGCTGTTTTTT.

This clonotype has at least ten counts. V usage is TRBV25-1 and J usage is TRBJ2-7; D might be TRBD1 (6 bases). This CDR3 has 14 residues. Germline-derived CDR1 and CDR2 are MGHDK and SYGVNS. V lost 6 bases and J 2 bases, leaving 14 bases between the germline ends. The CDR3 DNA reads as TGTGCCAGCAGCCGGGACAACGCGCCCTACGAGCAGTACTTC. It yields the protein CASSRDNAPYEQYF.